A selection of T cell receptor beta chains follows, all from one sample in a study of identical twins. TCRdb redid the calling of the 5' RACE reads with MiXCR, one entry per CDR3 protein. Among about 190,000 distinct CDR3 sequences listed, about 15% were seen once. This sample was shared with a second study, whose subject was T cells expressing NK-cell markers.

Material for sequencing was CD8+ T cells sorted from blood. The receptors originated from a woman aged 18-29 years in good health. Each CDR3 is given with its conserved first and last residue. A D gene is named only where the DNA matches it firmly. Where a row states a size, it is once, few, many or the class of an expanded clone; other rows omit it.

clone_size: few
j_call: TRBJ1-1
d_call: TRBD1
cdr3_length: 16
v_call: TRBV5-1
cdr3_aa: CASSLSGDRGGTEAFF
cdr3_nt: TGCGCCAGCAGCTTGAGCGGGGACAGGGGCGGCACTGAAGCTTTCTTT

clone_size: few
j_call: TRBJ1-2
d_call: NA
cdr3_length: 15
v_call: TRBV9
cdr3_aa: CASSVAGATNYGYTF
cdr3_nt: TGTGCCAGCAGCGTAGCAGGAGCAACTAACTATGGCTACACCTTC

clone_size: NA
j_call: TRBJ1-1
d_call: NA
cdr3_length: 12
v_call: TRBV5-6
cdr3_aa: CASSFEGAEAFF
cdr3_nt: TGTGCCAGCAGCTTCGAAGGAGCTGAAGCTTTCTTT

clone_size: few
j_call: TRBJ2-2
d_call: TRBD2
cdr3_length: 21
v_call: TRBV11-2
cdr3_aa: CASSTGLAGGHKYTNTGELFF
cdr3_nt: TGTGCCAGCAGCACCGGACTAGCGGGGGGCCATAAATACACCAACACCGGGGAGCTGTTTTTT

clone_size: few
j_call: TRBJ2-5
d_call: NA
cdr3_length: 15
v_call: TRBV25-1
cdr3_aa: CASSESPRPQETQYF
cdr3_nt: TGTGCCAGCAGTGAATCGCCCAGACCCCAAGAGACCCAGTACTTC

clone_size: many
j_call: TRBJ1-2
d_call: TRBD1
cdr3_length: 12
v_call: TRBV6-6
cdr3_aa: CATMTGNYGYTF
cdr3_nt: TGTGCCACCATGACAGGGAACTATGGCTACACCTTC

clone_size: NA
j_call: TRBJ2-7
d_call: NA
cdr3_length: 15
v_call: TRBV20-1
cdr3_aa: CSARHPQGVGYEQYF
cdr3_nt: TGCAGTGCTAGGCATCCCCAAGGAGTAGGATACGAGCAGTACTTC

clone_size: few
j_call: TRBJ1-1
d_call: TRBD1
cdr3_length: 17
v_call: TRBV27
cdr3_aa: CASSSRTTGSTNTEAFF
cdr3_nt: TGTGCCAGCAGCTCCCGAACGACAGGGTCGACGAACACTGAAGCTTTCTTT

clone_size: NA
j_call: TRBJ2-7
d_call: NA
cdr3_length: 14
v_call: TRBV12-3/TRBV12-4
cdr3_aa: CASSFGGLTYEQYF
cdr3_nt: TGTGCCAGCAGTTTTGGGGGACTCACCTACGAGCAGTACTTC

clone_size: NA
j_call: TRBJ2-4
d_call: TRBD2
cdr3_length: 17
v_call: TRBV18
cdr3_aa: CASSRGLASTSKNIQYF
cdr3_nt: TGTGCCAGCTCACGGGGACTAGCGAGCACCTCCAAAAACATTCAGTACTTC

clone_size: NA
j_call: TRBJ2-7
d_call: TRBD1
cdr3_length: 15
v_call: TRBV18
cdr3_aa: CASSLRQGGSYEQYF
cdr3_nt: TGTGCCAGCTCCCTAAGACAGGGGGGTTCCTACGAGCAGTACTTC

clone_size: NA
j_call: TRBJ2-4
d_call: TRBD1
cdr3_length: 16
v_call: TRBV6-2/TRBV6-3
cdr3_aa: CASSYPQVTGVNIQYF
cdr3_nt: TGTGCCAGCAGTTACCCCCAGGTTACAGGGGTCAACATTCAGTACTTC

clone_size: NA
j_call: TRBJ1-5
d_call: TRBD1
cdr3_length: 17
v_call: TRBV5-1
cdr3_aa: CASSPGTGFSLNQPQHF
cdr3_nt: TGCGCCAGCAGCCCCGGGACAGGGTTCAGTCTCAATCAGCCCCAGCATTTT

clone_size: NA
j_call: TRBJ2-2
d_call: NA
cdr3_length: 14
v_call: TRBV7-2
cdr3_aa: CASSGKDYTGELFF
cdr3_nt: TGTGCCAGCAGCGGGAAGGACTACACCGGGGAGCTGTTTTTT

clone_size: NA
j_call: TRBJ2-3
d_call: NA
cdr3_length: 16
v_call: TRBV4-1
cdr3_aa: CASSPLGSALTDTQYF
cdr3_nt: TGCGCCAGCAGCCCCTTGGGCTCGGCCCTCACAGATACGCAGTATTTT

clone_size: NA
j_call: TRBJ2-2
d_call: NA
cdr3_length: 14
v_call: TRBV19
cdr3_aa: CASSIVTPTGELFF
cdr3_nt: TGTGCCAGTAGTATAGTGACCCCCACCGGGGAGCTGTTTTTT

clone_size: few
j_call: TRBJ2-7
d_call: TRBD2
cdr3_length: 17
v_call: TRBV5-1
cdr3_aa: CASSLAAGLAFPYEQYF
cdr3_nt: TGCGCCAGCAGCTTGGCCGCCGGACTAGCATTCCCCTACGAGCAGTACTTC

clone_size: NA
j_call: TRBJ1-6
d_call: NA
cdr3_length: 16
v_call: TRBV12-3/TRBV12-4
cdr3_aa: CASSQTGRLRYSPLHF
cdr3_nt: TGTGCCAGCAGCCAGACAGGACGACTAAGGTATTCACCCCTCCACTTT